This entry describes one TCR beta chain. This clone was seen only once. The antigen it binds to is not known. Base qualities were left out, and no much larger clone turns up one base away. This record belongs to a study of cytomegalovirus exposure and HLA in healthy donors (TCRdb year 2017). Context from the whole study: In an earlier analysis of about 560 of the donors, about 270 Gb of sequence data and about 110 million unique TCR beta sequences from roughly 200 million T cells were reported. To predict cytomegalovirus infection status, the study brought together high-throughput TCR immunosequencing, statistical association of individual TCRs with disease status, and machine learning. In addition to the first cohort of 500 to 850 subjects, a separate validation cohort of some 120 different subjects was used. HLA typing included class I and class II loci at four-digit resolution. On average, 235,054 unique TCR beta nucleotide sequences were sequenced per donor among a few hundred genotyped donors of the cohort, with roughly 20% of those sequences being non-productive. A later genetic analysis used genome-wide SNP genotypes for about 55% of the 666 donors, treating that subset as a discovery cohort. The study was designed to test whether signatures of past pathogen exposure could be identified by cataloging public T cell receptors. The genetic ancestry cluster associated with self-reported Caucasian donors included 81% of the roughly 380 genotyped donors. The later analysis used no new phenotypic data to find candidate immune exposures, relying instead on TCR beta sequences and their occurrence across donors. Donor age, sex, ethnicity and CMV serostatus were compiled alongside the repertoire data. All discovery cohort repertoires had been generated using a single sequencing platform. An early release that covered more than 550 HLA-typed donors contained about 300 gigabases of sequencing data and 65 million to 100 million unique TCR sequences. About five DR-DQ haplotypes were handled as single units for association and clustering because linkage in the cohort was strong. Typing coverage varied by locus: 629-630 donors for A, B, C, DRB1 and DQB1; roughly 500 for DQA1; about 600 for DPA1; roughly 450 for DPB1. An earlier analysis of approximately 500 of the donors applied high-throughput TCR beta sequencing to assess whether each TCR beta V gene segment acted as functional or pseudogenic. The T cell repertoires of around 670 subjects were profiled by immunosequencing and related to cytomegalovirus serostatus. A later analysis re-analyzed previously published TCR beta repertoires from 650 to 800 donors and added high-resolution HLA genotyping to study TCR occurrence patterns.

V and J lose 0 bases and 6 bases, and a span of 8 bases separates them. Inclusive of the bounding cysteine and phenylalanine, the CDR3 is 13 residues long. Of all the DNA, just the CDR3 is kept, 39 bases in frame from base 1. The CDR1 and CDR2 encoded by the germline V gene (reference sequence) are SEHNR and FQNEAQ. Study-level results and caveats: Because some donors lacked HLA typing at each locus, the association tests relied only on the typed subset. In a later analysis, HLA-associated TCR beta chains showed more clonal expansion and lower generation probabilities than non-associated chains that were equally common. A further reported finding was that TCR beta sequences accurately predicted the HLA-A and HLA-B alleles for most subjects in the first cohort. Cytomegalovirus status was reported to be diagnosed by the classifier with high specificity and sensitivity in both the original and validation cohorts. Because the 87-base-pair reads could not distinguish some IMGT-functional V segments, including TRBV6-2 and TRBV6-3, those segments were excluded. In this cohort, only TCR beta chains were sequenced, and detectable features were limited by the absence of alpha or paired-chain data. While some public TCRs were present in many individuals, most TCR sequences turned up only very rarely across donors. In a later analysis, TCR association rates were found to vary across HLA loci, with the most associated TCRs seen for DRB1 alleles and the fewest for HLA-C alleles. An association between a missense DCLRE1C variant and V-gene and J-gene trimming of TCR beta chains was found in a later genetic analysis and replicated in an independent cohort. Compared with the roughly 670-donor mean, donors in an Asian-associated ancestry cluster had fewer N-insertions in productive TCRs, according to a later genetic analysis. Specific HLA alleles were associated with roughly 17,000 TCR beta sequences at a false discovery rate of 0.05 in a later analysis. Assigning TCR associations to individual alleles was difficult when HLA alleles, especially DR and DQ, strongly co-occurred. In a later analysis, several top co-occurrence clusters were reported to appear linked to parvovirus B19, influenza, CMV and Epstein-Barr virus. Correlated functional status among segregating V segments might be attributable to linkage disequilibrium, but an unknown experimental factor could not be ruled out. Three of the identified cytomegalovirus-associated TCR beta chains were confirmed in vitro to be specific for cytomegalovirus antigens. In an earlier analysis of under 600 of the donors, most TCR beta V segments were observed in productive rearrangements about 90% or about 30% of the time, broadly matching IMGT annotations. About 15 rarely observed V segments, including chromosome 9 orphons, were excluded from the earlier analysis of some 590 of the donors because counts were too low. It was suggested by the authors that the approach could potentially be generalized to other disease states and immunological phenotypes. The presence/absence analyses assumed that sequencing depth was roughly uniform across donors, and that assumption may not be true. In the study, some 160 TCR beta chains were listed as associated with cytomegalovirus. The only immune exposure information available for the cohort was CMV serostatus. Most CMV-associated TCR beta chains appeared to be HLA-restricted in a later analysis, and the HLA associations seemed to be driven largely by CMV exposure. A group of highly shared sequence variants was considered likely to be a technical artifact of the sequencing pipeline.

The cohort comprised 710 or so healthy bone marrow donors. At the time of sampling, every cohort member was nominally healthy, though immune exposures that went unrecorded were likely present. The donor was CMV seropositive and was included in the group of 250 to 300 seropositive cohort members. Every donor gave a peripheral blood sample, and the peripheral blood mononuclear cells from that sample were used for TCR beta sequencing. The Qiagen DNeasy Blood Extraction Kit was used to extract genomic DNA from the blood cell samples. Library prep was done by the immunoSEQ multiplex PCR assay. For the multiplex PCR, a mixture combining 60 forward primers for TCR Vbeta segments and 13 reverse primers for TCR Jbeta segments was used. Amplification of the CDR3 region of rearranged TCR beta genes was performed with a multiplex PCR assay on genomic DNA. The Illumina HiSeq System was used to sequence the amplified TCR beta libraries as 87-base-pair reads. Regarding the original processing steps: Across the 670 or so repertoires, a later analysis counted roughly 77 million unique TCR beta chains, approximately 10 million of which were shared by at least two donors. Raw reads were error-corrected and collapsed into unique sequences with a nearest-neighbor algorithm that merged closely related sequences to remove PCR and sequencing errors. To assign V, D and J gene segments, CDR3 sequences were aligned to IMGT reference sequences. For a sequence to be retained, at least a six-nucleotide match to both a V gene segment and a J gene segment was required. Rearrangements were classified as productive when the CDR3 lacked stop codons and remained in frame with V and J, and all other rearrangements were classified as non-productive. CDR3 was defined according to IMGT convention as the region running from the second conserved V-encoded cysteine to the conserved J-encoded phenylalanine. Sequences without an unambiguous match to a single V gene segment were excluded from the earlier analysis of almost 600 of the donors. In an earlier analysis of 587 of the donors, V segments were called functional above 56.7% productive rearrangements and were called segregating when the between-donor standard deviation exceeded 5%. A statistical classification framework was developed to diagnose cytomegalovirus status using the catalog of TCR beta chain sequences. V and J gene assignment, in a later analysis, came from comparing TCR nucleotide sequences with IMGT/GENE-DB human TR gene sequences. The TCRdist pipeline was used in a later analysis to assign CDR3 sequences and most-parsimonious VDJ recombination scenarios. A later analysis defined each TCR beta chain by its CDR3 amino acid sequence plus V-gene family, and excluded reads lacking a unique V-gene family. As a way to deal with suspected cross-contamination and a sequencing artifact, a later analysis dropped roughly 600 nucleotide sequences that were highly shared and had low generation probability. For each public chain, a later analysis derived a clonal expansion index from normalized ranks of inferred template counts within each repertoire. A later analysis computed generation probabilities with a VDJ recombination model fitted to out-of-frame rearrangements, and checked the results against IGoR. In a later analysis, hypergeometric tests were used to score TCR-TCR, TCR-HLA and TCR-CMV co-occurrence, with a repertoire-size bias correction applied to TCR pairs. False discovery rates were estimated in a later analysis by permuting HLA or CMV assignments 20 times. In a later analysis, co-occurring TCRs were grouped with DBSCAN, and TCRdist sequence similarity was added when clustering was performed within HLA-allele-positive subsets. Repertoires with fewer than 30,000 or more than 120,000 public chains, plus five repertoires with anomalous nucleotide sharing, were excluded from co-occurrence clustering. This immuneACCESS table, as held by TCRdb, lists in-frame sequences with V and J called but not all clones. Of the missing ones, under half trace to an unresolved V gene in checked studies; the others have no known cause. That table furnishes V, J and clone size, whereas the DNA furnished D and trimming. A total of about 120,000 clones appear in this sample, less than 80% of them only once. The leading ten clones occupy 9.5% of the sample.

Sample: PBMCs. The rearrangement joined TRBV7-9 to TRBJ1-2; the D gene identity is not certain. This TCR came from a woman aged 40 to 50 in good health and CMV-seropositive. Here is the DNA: TGTGCCAGCAGCTTAGCAGCCGAGCATGGCTACACCTTC. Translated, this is CASSLAAEHGYTF. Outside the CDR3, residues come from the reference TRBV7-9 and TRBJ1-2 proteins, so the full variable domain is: DTGVSQNPRHKITKRGQNVTFRCDPISEHNRLYWYRQTLGQGPEFLTYFQNEAQLEKSRLLSDRFSAERPKGSFSTLEIQRTEQGDSAMYLCASSLAAEHGYTFGSGTRLTVV.